The present T cell receptor beta chain was sequenced within a study of blood T cell repertoires in COVID-19. Study as a whole: The study drew acute and convalescent COVID-19 samples from the United States, Italy and Spain. PBMCs, B-cell-depleted T cells, or T cells were the source of the cDNA or gDNA that made up the material.

V shed 4 bases, J shed 5 bases, and the junction held 8 bases outside the gene matches. Germline V gives CDR1 MDHEN, CDR2 SYDVKM. The length of the CDR3 is 15 residues. The count of this clone is one. In the authors' workflow: Reference gene primer amplification gave nucleated cell count estimates. Assay: immunoSEQ multiplex PCR; the TCRdb copy retains only in-frame clones and omits some. V, J and clone size derive from that table, while D and trimming were established from the DNA sequence. In the table there are about 190,000 clones, roughly nine tenths of which are singletons. The material sequenced was peripheral blood. This clonotype was sampled from a man aged 30-40 years with acute or convalescent COVID-19. This chain joins TRBV28 and TRBJ2-7; 10 bases are a match to TRBD1. The CDR3 bases are TGTGCCAGCAGTTATTCTGGGACAGGGGACCACGAGCAGTACTTC. Translation: CASSYSGTGDHEQYF.